Each of the 29 T cell receptor beta chains below was sequenced from the same sample in a study of T cell responses to AZD1222 COVID-19 vaccine. Method: immunoSEQ multiplex PCR; TCRdb's copy keeps in-frame clones and lacks some. The sample contains around 160,000 clones, about 92% of which appear only once. Sequencing was performed on peripheral blood, taken on day 0 of AZD1222 vaccination. The receptors come from an adult in good health.

The genes are TRBV5-1 and TRBJ2-3, with 11 bases identical to TRBD2. V lost 0 bases and J lost 3; bases outside the gene matches: 3. CDR3 length: 16 amino acids. CDR1 SGHRS and CDR2 YFSETQ come from the germline V gene. CDR3 sequence reads: CASSLVSGGATDTQYF. The DNA for the CDR3 is TGCGCCAGCAGCTTGGTTAGCGGGGGGGCAACAGATACGCAGTATTTT.

The chain is built from TRBV18 and TRBJ1-1; TRBD1 might be the D (5 bases). The germline V gene encodes CDR1 KGHSH and CDR2 LQKENI. The germline V and J ends were trimmed by 1 base and 1 base, with 7 bases remaining between them. This CDR3 has 14 amino acids. CDR3 DNA: TGTGCCAGCTCACCACTACAGGAGAACACTGAAGCTTTCTTT. Translated, it gives CASSPLQENTEAFF.

The chain links TRBV6-5 to TRBJ2-7; 9 bases are a match to TRBD2. Germline V gives CDR1 MNHEY, CDR2 SVGAGI. J lost 2 bases, V lost 2 bases, and 4 bases had no gene match. The CDR3 is made up of 15 amino acids. The CDR3 DNA sequence: TGTGCCAGCAGTTACAAGCGGGGGGCTACCTACGAGCAGTACTTC. Translating it yields CASSYKRGATYEQYF.

The chain joins TRBV5-4 to TRBJ1-2; no clear D gene. Trimming left V 4 bases short and J 5 bases short, with 9 bases between. The CDR3 sequence is 12 residues long. Germline assignment: CDR1 SGHNT and CDR2 YYREEE (reference sequence). The CDR3, as DNA: TGTGCCAGCAGCCCAGTTGGATATGGCTACACCTTC. Residues: CASSPVGYGYTF.

The chain uses TRBV19 and TRBJ2-3; unclear D gene. In germline, CDR1 is LNHDA, CDR2 SQIVND (reference sequence). Trimming removed 5 bases from V and 6 bases from J, with 15 bases in between. The CDR3 extends over 14 amino acids. In nucleotides, the CDR3 is TGTGCCAGTAGTCCCCGCAGGAGCCCCGATACGCAGTATTTT. Encoded protein: CASSPRRSPDTQYF.

The chain carries TRBV6-7 and TRBJ1-5; D gene uncertain. TRBV6-7 is designated an ORF whose function remains uncertain. This CDR3 is built from 15 residues. Trimming left V 5 bases short and J 4 bases short, with 15 bases between. This CDR3 reads CASSRYRALNQPQHF. As DNA, the CDR3 is TGTGCCAGCAGTAGATACAGAGCACTTAATCAGCCCCAGCATTTT.

The rearrangement links TRBV2 to TRBJ1-3; D uncertain. V dropped 5 bases and J dropped 1 base, with 6 bases sitting between them. This CDR3 has 13 residues. Germline values: CDR1 SNHLY, CDR2 FYNNEI. Here the CDR3 DNA reads TGTGCCAGCAGTACCGATTCTGGAAACACCATATATTTT. As protein: CASSTDSGNTIYF.

The CDR3 is CATQGGRQSYNEQFF. In DNA form, the CDR3 reads TGTGCCACTCAGGGCGGGAGACAGTCCTACAATGAGCAGTTCTTC. The chain carries TRBV24-1 and TRBJ2-1; 7 bases align to TRBD2. This CDR3 region has 15 residues. V shed 10 bases, J shed 1 base, and the junction held 9 bases outside the gene matches. Germline V lookup: CDR1 KGHDR, CDR2 SFDVKD.

For the CDR3, the DNA is TGCGCCAGCAGCCAAGGGGACAGAAACACTGAAGCTTTCTTT. Translating gives CASSQGDRNTEAFF. The genes are TRBV4-1 and TRBJ1-1, with 7 bases identical to TRBD1. CDR1 and CDR2 (germline): MGHRA, YSYEKL. The CDR3 runs to 14 residues. Trimming removed 1 base from V and 2 bases from J; junction bases left unmatched: 1.

This CDR3 is CASSYDSGGPTGELFF. CDR3 nucleotide sequence: TGTGCCAGCAGTTACGACAGCGGGGGGCCCACCGGGGAGCTGTTTTTT. The chain uses TRBV6-2 or TRBV6-3 and TRBJ2-2, with 9 bases matching TRBD2. CDR1 is MNHEY, CDR2 SVGEGT, per germline. With 2 bases clipped from V and 4 bases from J, the junction kept 5 bases outside the gene matches. The CDR3 covers 16 residues.

V gene TRBV6-5 combines with J gene TRBJ1-1; 8 nucleotides align to TRBD1. The CDR3 runs to 15 residues. V lost 2 bases to trimming and J lost 5 bases; unmatched junction nucleotides: 7. Looked up from germline, CDR1 is MNHEY and CDR2 is SVGAGI. CDR3 in DNA: TGTGCCAGCAGTTACAACCAGGGGGCCCGGACTGAAGCTTTCTTT. Its translation is CASSYNQGARTEAFF.

The CDR3 DNA reads TGTGCCACCAGCACCAGGGTCCAAGAGACCCAGTACTTC. This translates into CATSTRVQETQYF. This chain links TRBV15 with TRBJ2-5, with a weak D call TRBD1 (5 bases). Germline CDR1 reads LNHNV; CDR2 reads YYDKDF (reference sequence). Trimming stripped 4 bases from V and 1 base from J, with 7 bases between. The CDR3 has 13 residues.

The DNA for the CDR3 is TGTGCCAGCAGGGATACCTCAATGAACACTGAAGCTTTCTTT. Amino acids: CASRDTSMNTEAFF. J is TRBJ1-1 and V is TRBV25-1; D unclear. Germline CDR1 MGHDK, CDR2 SYGVNS. The CDR3 totals 14 residues. The germline V and J ends were trimmed by 6 bases and 0 bases, with 11 bases remaining between them.

The V and J genes are TRBV12-3 or TRBV12-4 and TRBJ1-1; D gene ambiguous. This CDR3 spans 13 amino acids. V dropped 3 bases and J dropped 5 bases, with 10 bases sitting between them. This CDR3 reads CASSFIDGTEAFF. CDR3 in DNA: TGTGCCAGCAGTTTTATAGACGGAACTGAAGCTTTCTTT.

The CDR3 DNA reads as TGTGCCAGCAGTCCCTGGACAGACTATGGCTACACCTTC. Protein product: CASSPWTDYGYTF. J is TRBJ1-2 and V is TRBV12-3 or TRBV12-4; D perhaps matches TRBD1 (6 bases). The CDR3 sequence is 13 residues long. The V gene lost 5 bases and the J gene lost 3 bases, with 10 bases spanning the gap.

This rearrangement joins TRBV12-5 to TRBJ1-4; tentative D call: TRBD1 (5 bases). Trimming removed 6 bases from V and 7 bases from J, with 18 bases in between. Germline V gene data show CDR1 as LGHNT and CDR2 as FRNRAP. CDR3 length: 15 residues. The chain's CDR3 is CASGKEGLVGEKLFF. The CDR3 DNA sequence: TGTGCTAGTGGCAAGGAGGGGTTAGTCGGTGAAAAACTGTTTTTT.

The V gene is TRBV13, the J gene TRBJ2-7; 9 bases agree with TRBD2. The CDR3 extends over 14 amino acids. Germline trimming cut 3 bases from V and 4 bases from J; bases unmatched to any gene: 4. Looked up from germline, CDR1 is PRHDT and CDR2 is FYEKMQ (reference sequence). This chain's CDR3 is CASSFSGGSYEQYF. The CDR3 coding sequence is TGTGCCAGCAGCTTTAGCGGGGGCTCTTACGAGCAGTACTTC. Looking up the rest from reference TRBV13 and TRBJ2-7 gives the full variable domain: AAGVIQSPRHLIKEKRETATLKCYPIPRHDTVYWYQQGPGQDPQFLISFYEKMQSDKGSIPDRFSAQQFSDYHSELNMSSLELGDSALYFCASSFSGGSYEQYFGPGTRLTVT.

V usage is TRBV29-1 and J usage is TRBJ1-1; tentatively, D is TRBD1 (5 bases). Germline CDR1 SQVTM, CDR2 ANQGSEA. Trimming left V 5 bases short and J 4 bases short, with 11 bases between. The CDR3 loop spans 12 amino acids. The DNA of the CDR3 is TGCAGCGTTCTGCGGGGGAGCACTGAAGCTTTCTTT. Its protein is CSVLRGSTEAFF. The variable domain in full, with the rest retrieved from reference TRBV29-1 and TRBJ1-1, is SAVISQKPSRDICQRGTSLTIQCQVDSQVTMMFWYRQQPGQSLTLIATANQGSEATYESGFVIDKFPISRPNLTFSTLTVSNMSPEDSSIYLCSVLRGSTEAFFGQGTRLTVV.

The gene calls are TRBV19 and TRBJ2-2, with 7 positions matching TRBD2. Germline lookup yields CDR1 LNHDA and CDR2 SQIVND (reference sequence). V lost 5 bases, J lost 3 bases, and 6 bases stayed unmatched. This CDR3 has 15 amino acids. CDR3: CASSLWGRDTGELFF. The DNA of the CDR3 is TGTGCCAGTAGTCTGTGGGGGAGGGACACCGGGGAGCTGTTTTTT.

This clone was found once. This sequence joins TRBV19 and TRBJ1-1; a weak D match, TRBD1 (6 bases). The CDR3 spans 12 residues. Germline assignment: CDR1 LNHDA and CDR2 SQIVND (reference sequence). Trimming left V 6 bases short and J 5 bases short, with 10 bases between. Written as DNA, the CDR3 is TGTGCCAGTAGGGGGGCCGTAACTGAAGCTTTCTTT. Its protein product is CASRGAVTEAFF.

The chain uses TRBV5-1 and TRBJ2-5; 12 nucleotides align to TRBD2. The CDR3 extends over 16 amino acids. V lost 2 bases, J lost 1 base, and 3 bases stayed unmatched. CDR1 is SGHRS, CDR2 YFSETQ, per germline. The CDR3 region has the DNA TGCGCCAGCAGCTTACTAGCGGGGGGCCGCCAAGAGACCCAGTACTTC. It yields the protein CASSLLAGGRQETQYF.

The chain has TRBV6-6 and TRBJ2-2; D tentatively fits TRBD1 or TRBD2 (5 bases each). This CDR3 region has 15 residues. The V gene lost 4 bases and the J gene lost 6 bases, with 15 bases spanning the gap. Germline V lookup: CDR1 MNHNY, CDR2 SVGAGI (reference sequence). As DNA, the CDR3 is TGTGCCAGCAGTTCCCCGGGACCCGACCCCGGGGAGCTGTTTTTT. As protein: CASSSPGPDPGELFF.

The V and J genes are TRBV5-4 and TRBJ1-5; possible D gene TRBD1, 6 bases. V shed 0 bases and J shed 3 bases, with 13 bases lying between them. The germline V gene encodes CDR1 SGHNT and CDR2 YYREEE (reference sequence). This CDR3 has 16 residues. DNA of the CDR3: TGTGCCAGCAGCTTGGTGGCAGGGGCAAACAATCAGCCCCAGCATTTT. The encoded protein is CASSLVAGANNQPQHF.

This chain uses TRBV27 with TRBJ1-5; no reliable D call. V was cut by 3 bases and J by 7 bases, with 16 bases left in between. The V gene's germline CDR1 is MNHEY and CDR2 SMNVEV (reference sequence). This CDR3 spans 15 amino acids. The CDR3 nucleotides read TGTGCCAGCAGTTTTGACATGGCAGCGGGGCAGCCCCAGCATTTT. Amino acids: CASSFDMAAGQPQHF.

The V call is TRBV14, the J call TRBJ2-1; a weak D match, TRBD2 (6 bases). Germline CDR1 reads SGHDN; CDR2 reads FVKESK. This CDR3 has 14 residues. Deletions cut 4 bases from V and 2 bases from J, with 9 bases between. The CDR3 bases are TGTGCCAGCAGCCCTAGCGTCGCCTACAATGAGCAGTTCTTC. Encoded protein: CASSPSVAYNEQFF.

This clone appeared a few times. The chain couples TRBV2 to TRBJ2-5; D is undetermined. The V gene lost 4 bases and the J gene lost 7 bases, with 13 bases spanning the gap. CDR1 is SNHLY and CDR2 is FYNNEI in the germline V gene. The CDR3 sequence is 13 residues long. The CDR3 DNA reads as TGTGCCAGCAGTGCCCCATTTACGGCGACCCAGTACTTC. Protein: CASSAPFTATQYF.

The V gene is TRBV7-9, the J gene TRBJ1-2; no firm D call. Germline V gene sequence: CDR1 SEHNR, CDR2 FQNEAQ (reference sequence). The CDR3 spans 13 residues. V dropped 0 bases and J dropped 7 bases, with 9 bases sitting between them. The CDR3: CASSLASVSGYTF. For the CDR3, the DNA is TGTGCCAGCAGCTTAGCGTCAGTCTCTGGCTACACCTTC.

This chain connects TRBV7-8 to TRBJ1-3; no firm D call. CDR1 and CDR2 from the germline V gene are SGHVS and FQNEAQ. The CDR3 loop spans 14 amino acids. V lost 5 bases and J 7 bases, leaving 15 bases between the germline ends. As DNA, the CDR3 is TGTGCCAGCAGCCCCCCCGGAGGCCGGAACACCATATATTTT. It yields the protein CASSPPGGRNTIYF.

The chain carries TRBV15 and TRBJ1-4, with 9 bases identical to TRBD1. J lost 6 bases, V lost 7 bases, and 6 bases had no gene match. This CDR3 is 14 amino acids long. Germline CDR1 reads LNHNV; CDR2 reads YYDKDF (reference sequence). This chain's CDR3 is CATTPDRGDEKLFF. CDR3 sequence (DNA): TGTGCCACCACCCCTGACAGGGGGGATGAAAAACTGTTTTTT. The full variable domain, rest sourced from reference TRBV15 and TRBJ1-4, is DAMVIQNPRYQVTQFGKPVTLSCSQTLNHNVMYWYQQKSSQAPKLLFHYYDKDFNNEADTPDNFQSRRPNTSFCFLDIRSPGLGDTAMYLCATTPDRGDEKLFFGSGTQLSVL.